These 24 T cell receptor beta chains share one sample of origin, sequenced in a study of control samples from healthy donors and cancer patients. Generated by immunoSEQ multiplex PCR, the TCRdb table keeps only in-frame clones and is missing some. This sample has around 130,000 clones, with around 93% found just once. The sequencing input was PBMCs. These receptors came from a man aged 45-60 years with head and neck cancer.

The rearrangement joins TRBV7-9 to TRBJ2-2; 8 nucleotides line up with TRBD2. Germline V lookup: CDR1 SEHNR, CDR2 FQNEAQ (reference sequence). The trim removed 2 bases at V and 4 bases at J, leaving 6 bases unmatched. The CDR3 covers 16 residues. Here the CDR3 reads CASSLRTGGLTGELFF. Here the CDR3 DNA reads TGTGCCAGCAGCTTAAGAACGGGGGGGCTCACCGGGGAGCTGTTTTTT.

The chain carries TRBV7-2 and TRBJ2-5, with 7 bases that match TRBD1. J gave up 5 bases and V 6 bases, and 18 bases lay outside the gene matches. The CDR3 spans 17 residues. Germline V gene lookup returns CDR1 SGHTA and CDR2 FQGNSA. CDR3 nucleotides: TGTGCCAGCAGTTTTACCCCGGGACAGACGTTCAGGGAGACCCAGTACTTC. Protein product: CASSFTPGQTFRETQYF.

This sequence joins TRBV5-5 and TRBJ2-5; D is ambiguous. This CDR3 is 13 amino acids long. Germline loops: CDR1 SGHKS, CDR2 YYEKEE (reference sequence). Trimming cost V 4 bases and J 5 bases, with 12 bases left between them. The CDR3 DNA is TGTGCCAGCAGCACGGACGTCGGGGAGACCCAGTACTTC. This sequence encodes CASSTDVGETQYF.

The chain carries TRBV2 and TRBJ2-7, with D uncertain. The germline V and J ends were trimmed by 8 bases and 2 bases, with 10 bases remaining between them. This CDR3 spans 12 amino acids. The germline CDR1 and CDR2 sequences are SNHLY and FYNNEI. The CDR3 region has the DNA TGTGCCAGCCTAGGTGGGGCCTACGAGCAGTACTTC. Its protein product is CASLGGAYEQYF. The entire variable domain, with the rest obtained from reference TRBV2 and TRBJ2-7, is as follows: EPEVTQTPSHQVTQMGQEVILRCVPISNHLYFYWYRQILGQKVEFLVSFYNNEISEKSEIFDDQFSVERPDGSNFTLKIRSTKLEDSAMYFCASLGGAYEQYFGPGTRLTVT.

The chain combines TRBV5-4 with TRBJ2-1, with TRBD2 identical over 8 bases. The germline V gene has CDR1 SGHNT and CDR2 YYREEE (reference sequence). The CDR3 has 14 amino acids. V lost 5 bases, J lost 4 bases, and 5 bases stayed unmatched. The chain's CDR3 is CASRDRGGYNEQFF. The CDR3 nucleotides read TGTGCCAGCAGGGACCGGGGGGGTTACAATGAGCAGTTCTTC.

The chain carries TRBV6-2 or TRBV6-3 and TRBJ2-1, with no clear D. Germline lookup yields CDR1 MNHEY and CDR2 SVGEGT. The CDR3 contains 15 residues. The V and J ends lost 8 bases and 8 bases respectively, with 22 bases between them. CDR3 region: CASRQVKAGSYEQFF. Here the CDR3 DNA reads TGTGCCAGCCGCCAGGTGAAGGCAGGTAGCTATGAGCAGTTCTTC.

The chain is built from TRBV7-9 and TRBJ1-4; possibly TRBD1 for D (5 bases). The CDR3 spans 18 residues. The germline V and J ends were trimmed by 6 bases and 0 bases, with 20 bases remaining between them. Looked up from germline, CDR1 is SEHNR and CDR2 is FQNEAQ (reference sequence). CDR3 sequence (DNA): TGTGCCAGCAGTCTATCCCAGGGTAGCGGAGCAACTAATGAAAAACTGTTTTTT. Translation: CASSLSQGSGATNEKLFF. Combining the CDR3 with reference TRBV7-9 and TRBJ1-4 gives the whole variable domain DTGVSQNPRHKITKRGQNVTFRCDPISEHNRLYWYRQTLGQGPEFLTYFQNEAQLEKSRLLSDRFSAERPKGSFSTLEIQRTEQGDSAMYLCASSLSQGSGATNEKLFFGSGTQLSVL.

V gene TRBV14 combines with J gene TRBJ2-1, with 9 bases matching TRBD1. This CDR3 has 16 residues. Germline-derived CDR1 and CDR2 are SGHDN and FVKESK. Trimming took 4 bases from V and 2 from J; bases not matched to a gene: 6. The CDR3 spells CASSPLGQGPYNEQFF. CDR3 DNA sequence: TGTGCCAGCAGCCCCCTAGGACAGGGGCCCTACAATGAGCAGTTCTTC.

The count of this clone is one. The DNA of the CDR3 is TGTGCCACCAGCAGAGATCCCAGGGTTGAAAAGACCCAGTACTTC. This sequence encodes CATSRDPRVEKTQYF. The gene calls are TRBV15 and TRBJ2-5, with D perhaps TRBD1 (5 bases). The CDR3 runs 15 residues. V was clipped by 0 bases and J by 6 bases, with 14 bases between them. The germline gives CDR1 LNHNV, CDR2 YYDKDF (reference sequence).

V and J are TRBV23-1 and TRBJ2-1, with D unresolved. TRBV23-1 is treated as an ORF (open reading frame) with a function not yet certain. V lost 4 bases to trimming and J lost 7 bases, with 5 bases between them. This CDR3 has 11 residues. CDR3 nucleotide sequence: TGCGCCAGCAGTCTCGAGAATGAGCAGTTCTTC. This codes for CASSLENEQFF.

This sequence joins TRBV19 and TRBJ1-3; maybe TRBD1 (5 bases). This CDR3 is built from 15 residues. In germline, CDR1 is LNHDA, CDR2 SQIVND (reference sequence). Trimming shortened V by 3 bases and J by 2 bases, and 11 bases separated the two germline ends. The CDR3 sequence: CASSMWQGTGNTIYF. As DNA, the CDR3 is TGTGCCAGTAGTATGTGGCAGGGTACTGGAAACACCATATATTTT. The entire variable domain, with the rest obtained from reference TRBV19 and TRBJ1-3, is as follows: DGGITQSPKYLFRKEGQNVTLSCEQNLNHDAMYWYRQDPGQGLRLIYYSQIVNDFQKGDIAEGYSVSREKKESFPLTVTSAQKNPTAFYLCASSMWQGTGNTIYFGEGSWLTVV.

This clone was detected a few times. The chain uses TRBV24-1 and TRBJ1-5; TRBD1 aligns across 11 bases. CDR3 length equals 16 residues. CDR1 and CDR2 from the germline V gene are KGHDR and SFDVKD. V dropped 3 bases and J dropped 5; count of bases not matched to a gene: 5. CDR3 loop: CATSDAGQGAHQPQHF. The DNA for the CDR3 is TGTGCCACCAGTGATGCCGGACAGGGGGCGCATCAGCCCCAGCATTTT.

The CDR3 bases are TGCAGTGCTAGTGGGGCAGGAGGAAACACTGAAGCTTTCTTT. Translation gives CSASGAGGNTEAFF. The gene calls are TRBV20-1 and TRBJ1-1; a weak D match, TRBD1 (5 bases). Germline loops: CDR1 DFQATT, CDR2 SNEGSKA (reference sequence). This CDR3 has 14 amino acids. Deletions cut 3 bases from V and 2 bases from J, with 13 bases between.

V usage is TRBV6-1 and J usage is TRBJ2-3; 9 positions match TRBD2. Germline V gives CDR1 MNHNS, CDR2 SASEGT. The V and J ends lost 4 bases and 1 base, in that order; junction bases with no gene match: 6. This CDR3 has 16 residues. DNA for the CDR3: TGTGCCAGCAGTGGATCAGCGGGGGGAGGCACAGATACGCAGTATTTT. Amino acids: CASSGSAGGGTDTQYF.

The genes are TRBV6-2 or TRBV6-3 and TRBJ2-3; 11 bases match TRBD2. In germline, CDR1 is MNHEY, CDR2 SVGEGT. With V trimmed by 5 bases and J by 8 bases, 9 bases remained unmatched. The CDR3 length is 15 residues. For the CDR3, the DNA is TGTGCCAGCAGTGGCCTTAGCGGGGGGGCAGGTACGCAGTATTTT. It codes for CASSGLSGGAGTQYF.

V gene TRBV30 combines with J gene TRBJ1-5; D is perhaps TRBD1 (6 bases). Germline V CDR1 and CDR2: GTSNPN, SVGIG (reference sequence). Deletions cut 2 bases from V and 2 bases from J, with 10 bases between. The CDR3 consists of 14 residues. The CDR3 nucleotides read TGTGCCTGGAGTTTTGCAGGGGGCAATCAGCCCCAGCATTTT. Translating gives CAWSFAGGNQPQHF.

This sequence joins TRBV4-3 and TRBJ2-7; 10 bases align to TRBD1. The CDR3 consists of 16 residues. Germline CDR1 reads LGHNA; CDR2 reads YSLEER. J was trimmed by 2 bases and V by 4 bases; bases with no gene match: 8. The CDR3 here is CASSPKRTGGPYEQYF. CDR3 coding DNA: TGCGCCAGCAGCCCAAAAAGGACAGGGGGACCCTACGAGCAGTACTTC.

This clone was counted a single time. Here the CDR3 reads CASSYGTTYEQYF. The CDR3 DNA sequence: TGTGCCAGCAGTTATGGCACTACCTACGAGCAGTACTTC. This chain links TRBV6-2 or TRBV6-3 with TRBJ2-7; D is ambiguous. CDR3 length: 13 residues. V lost 3 bases to trimming and J lost 2 bases, with 8 bases between them. Per the germline V gene, CDR1 is MNHEY and CDR2 is SVGEGT.

This clone came up many times. V gene TRBV30 combines with J gene TRBJ1-6; 9 bases are a match to TRBD1. CDR1 GTSNPN and CDR2 SVGIG come from the germline V gene (reference sequence). The CDR3 spans 14 residues. The V and J ends lost 2 bases and 10 bases, in that order; junction bases with no gene match: 6. CDR3 loop: CAWSMGQGGSPLHF. CDR3 in DNA: TGTGCCTGGAGTATGGGACAGGGTGGATCACCCCTCCACTTT.

The rearrangement links TRBV5-1 to TRBJ2-3, with 11 bases that match TRBD2. CDR3 length: 15 amino acids. J was trimmed by 5 bases and V by 4 bases; bases with no gene match: 6. Germline CDR1 SGHRS, CDR2 YFSETQ. The CDR3 region has the DNA TGCGCCAGCAGCCCGGGACTAGCGGAACGAGATACGCAGTATTTT. This codes for CASSPGLAERDTQYF.

The chain carries TRBV28 and TRBJ2-4; D uncertain. The CDR3 has 15 residues. Germline loops: CDR1 MDHEN, CDR2 SYDVKM. V lost 2 bases to trimming and J lost 2 bases, with 10 bases between them. For the CDR3, the DNA is TGTGCCAGCAGTTTACCCTCTAGATCCAAAAACATTCAGTACTTC. It encodes CASSLPSRSKNIQYF.

The gene calls are TRBV30 and TRBJ2-7, with TRBD1 as a possible D gene (7 bases). This CDR3 has 15 residues. V was cut by 3 bases and J by 2 bases, with 17 bases left in between. Germline V gives CDR1 GTSNPN, CDR2 SVGIG (reference sequence). The CDR3 DNA reads TGTGCCTGGAGGCGGAGGGGGCAGGCGACCTACGAGCAGTACTTC. Translation: CAWRRRGQATYEQYF.

The genes are TRBV3-1 (or the pseudogene TRBV3-2) and TRBJ2-2; 8 bases agree with TRBD1. The germline gives CDR1 LGHDT, CDR2 YNNKEL (reference sequence). The CDR3 is made up of 15 amino acids. V trimming: 4 bases; J trimming: 8 bases; junction bases outside the gene matches: 9. The CDR3: CASSRARTGHGELFF. Written as DNA, the CDR3 is TGTGCCAGCAGCCGGGCTAGGACAGGGCATGGGGAGCTGTTTTTT.

The rearrangement uses TRBV28 and TRBJ2-5; D not resolved. V was trimmed by 2 bases and J by 6 bases, leaving 19 bases between them. CDR1 is MDHEN, CDR2 SYDVKM, per germline. There are 16 residues in the CDR3. CDR3: CASSLTVYLARKTQYF. The DNA of the CDR3 is TGTGCCAGCAGTTTAACGGTCTACCTGGCGCGGAAGACCCAGTACTTC.